The TCR beta chain under discussion was sequenced for a study of tumor-infiltrating lymphocytes in oesophageal squamous cell carcinoma. This clonotype has a count of ten or more. TCRdb independently ran MiXCR on the PCR reads; one entry per CDR3 protein. This sample has approximately 20,000 distinct CDR3 sequences, with 40% to 45% found just once. This CDR3 has 15 amino acids. Trimming stripped 6 bases from V and 4 bases from J, with 19 bases between. Germline V gives CDR1 MNHNS, CDR2 SASEGT. Sample: normal esophageal tissue next to the tumor. The sequence was collected from a male donor with esophageal squamous cell carcinoma. V usage is TRBV6-1 and J usage is TRBJ2-7; TRBD2 is a possible D gene (7 bases). CDR3 bases: TGTGCCAGCAGACCTGGGGGCGGGGGTTTTTACGAGCAGTACTTC. It encodes CASRPGGGGFYEQYF.